What follows are 32 T cell receptor beta chains derived from one specimen sequenced in a study of regulatory T cells in long-lasting Graves disease listed by TCRdb under 2021. Taken with the paper, the label for time point translates to: persistent/refractory GD, antithyroid drugs over 5 years with positive TRAb. For both TCR sequencing and RNA sequencing, RNA was extracted from PBMCs in TRIzol. The method was multiplex PCR. The instrument was an Illumina HiSeq 4000. TCR beta libraries were built with iRepertoire HTBI primers and Arm-PCR amplification of CDR3 regions. TCRdb applied fastp at Q25 and MiXCR to the public reads, then kept only in-frame beta chains. Rows are combined by CDR3 protein, so each entry shows the most common genes and DNA. In this sample the table shows some 440,000 distinct CDR3 sequences, around 21% of which occur a single time. Together, the top ten hold 7.8% of the sample.

This specimen consisted of peripheral blood mononuclear cells (PBMCs), obtained when the disease was refractory, from a patient treated with antithyroid drugs. These TCRs come from a female donor with Graves disease.

This clonotype was seen more than once but under ten times. The J gene is TRBJ2-7, the V gene TRBV29-1, with TRBD2 matching over 8 bases. The junction had 7 bases not matched to a gene; V was cut back by 6 bases and J by 6 bases. In germline, CDR1 is SQVTM, CDR2 ANQGSEA. The CDR3 spans 12 residues. The CDR3 region is CSVASGSREQYF. Here the CDR3 DNA reads TGCAGCGTAGCGAGCGGGAGTCGCGAGCAGTACTTC.

This rearrangement joins TRBV7-3 to TRBJ2-7; no clear D. The CDR3 contains 13 residues. Trimming stripped 1 base from V and 9 bases from J, with 13 bases between. The germline V gene encodes CDR1 SGHTA and CDR2 FQGTGA. CDR3 sequence (DNA): TGTGCCAGCAGCTTAAACCCCACCGAAGGGCAGTACTTC. Residues: CASSLNPTEGQYF.

This clonotype was counted at least ten times. The chain recombines TRBV28 with TRBJ2-7; D is unresolved. Between the trimmed V and J ends, which lost 2 bases and 3 bases, there was a span of 8 bases. The CDR3 is 13 residues long. CDR1 and CDR2 (germline): MDHEN, SYDVKM. The CDR3 sequence: CASSLTALYEQYF. DNA for the CDR3: TGTGCCAGCAGTTTAACAGCACTCTACGAGCAGTACTTC.

In this sample, this clonotype turned up many times. The rearrangement uses TRBV6-2 or TRBV6-3 and TRBJ2-6; no firm D call. Trimming left V 5 bases short and J 3 bases short, with 8 bases between. The V gene's germline CDR1 is MNHEY and CDR2 SVGEGT. The CDR3 length is 14 residues. The CDR3 nucleotides read TGTGCCAGCAGTGCCTACGGTGGGGCCAACGTCCTGACTTTC. This codes for CASSAYGGANVLTF.

This clonotype was observed many times. This chain uses TRBV15 with TRBJ2-7, with 8 bases aligning to TRBD2. CDR3 length: 15 residues. CDR1 and CDR2 (germline): LNHNV, YYDKDF (reference sequence). The V and J ends lost 0 bases and 2 bases, in that order; junction bases with no gene match: 3. CDR3 in DNA: TGTGCCACCAGCAGAGAAACTAGCGGTCCCTACGAGCAGTACTTC. Amino acid sequence: CATSRETSGPYEQYF.

This clonotype has at least ten counts. The CDR3 here is CASGLAGVGGDEQYF. For the CDR3, the DNA is TGTGCCAGTGGACTAGCGGGAGTCGGGGGCGACGAGCAGTACTTC. The gene calls are TRBV10-3 and TRBJ2-7; TRBD2 matches at 13 bases. The J segment lost 5 bases and the V segment lost 10 bases, leaving 11 bases of the junction unmatched. The length of the CDR3 is 15 residues. Germline V gives CDR1 ENHRY, CDR2 SYGVKD.

This clonotype came up a few times. The rearrangement uses TRBV18 and TRBJ2-7; 7 bases match TRBD1. With 6 bases clipped from V and 3 bases from J, the junction kept 5 bases outside the gene matches. Germline loops: CDR1 KGHSH, CDR2 LQKENI. CDR3 length: 13 residues. This CDR3 is CASSPGQNYEQYF. CDR3 sequence (DNA): TGTGCCAGCTCGCCGGGACAGAACTACGAGCAGTACTTC.

In this sample, this clonotype turned up a few times. The genes are TRBV28 and TRBJ2-1; TRBD2 might be the D (6 bases). The CDR3 is 15 residues long. The germline gives CDR1 MDHEN, CDR2 SYDVKM. The germline V and J ends were trimmed by 2 bases and 4 bases, with 12 bases remaining between them. CDR3 DNA sequence: TGTGCCAGCAGTTTACGACTAGGAGCGTACAATGAGCAGTTCTTC. Translating gives CASSLRLGAYNEQFF.

The J gene is TRBJ2-6, the V gene TRBV10-3; 9 nucleotides line up with TRBD2. The CDR3 has 18 residues. V lost 3 bases to trimming and J lost 2 bases; unmatched junction nucleotides: 8. CDR1 is ENHRY and CDR2 is SYGVKD in the germline V gene. Here the CDR3 reads CAISEGAGGPPGANVLTF. In nucleotides, the CDR3 is TGTGCCATCAGTGAAGGGGCGGGAGGGCCTCCTGGGGCCAACGTCCTGACTTTC.

This clonotype was observed a handful of times. J is TRBJ2-7 and V is TRBV6-1, with TRBD2 as a possible D gene (6 bases). CDR3 length equals 14 residues. The V and J ends lost 9 bases and 3 bases respectively, with 18 bases between them. Germline assignment: CDR1 MNHNS and CDR2 SASEGT. CDR3 residues: CASRRVGGLYEQYF. DNA for the CDR3: TGTGCCAGTAGGAGAGTGGGGGGTCTCTACGAGCAGTACTTC.

The chain joins TRBV7-2 to TRBJ1-6; D remains unclear. V lost 7 bases, J lost 7 bases, and 14 bases lay in between. CDR3 length equals 14 residues. Germline V gene sequence: CDR1 SGHTA, CDR2 FQGNSA. The CDR3 coding sequence is TGTGCCAGCACCCCCCGGGTTGACAATTCACCCCTCCACTTT. This gives the protein CASTPRVDNSPLHF. Based on the CDR3 plus reference TRBV7-2 and TRBJ1-6, the full variable domain is GAGVSQSPSNKVTEKGKDVELRCDPISGHTALYWYRQSLGQGLEFLIYFQGNSAPDKSGLPSDRFSAERTGGSVSTLTIQRTQQEDSAVYLCASTPRVDNSPLHFGNGTRLTVT.

The gene calls are TRBV24-1 and TRBJ2-1, with TRBD2 as a possible D gene (6 bases). CDR1 is KGHDR and CDR2 is SFDVKD in the germline V gene. V was shortened by 2 bases and J by 8 bases, with 9 bases between the two germline ends. CDR3 length equals 13 residues. CDR3 loop: CATSDSGDYEQFF. As DNA, the CDR3 is TGTGCCACCAGTGATTCTGGGGACTATGAGCAGTTCTTC.

J is TRBJ2-5 and V is TRBV6-1; TRBD2 aligns across 10 bases. This CDR3 spans 18 amino acids. The V segment lost 6 bases and the J segment 2 bases; nucleotides outside the gene matches: 15. Germline V gives CDR1 MNHNS, CDR2 SASEGT. The DNA of the CDR3 is TGTGCCAGCAGCCAACGAGCGGGAGGGCCATGGAGGCAAGAGACCCAGTACTTC. Amino acid sequence: CASSQRAGGPWRQETQYF.

The rearrangement links TRBV5-4 to TRBJ2-1, with D perhaps TRBD2 (7 bases). This CDR3 is 17 amino acids long. Germline CDR1 reads SGHNT; CDR2 reads YYREEE (reference sequence). The V end was cut by 4 bases, the J end by 5 bases, with 22 bases between. This CDR3 reads CASSPNPGRGGNNEQFF. CDR3 in DNA: TGTGCCAGCAGCCCGAACCCGGGAAGGGGGGGTAACAATGAGCAGTTCTTC.

This clonotype was detected many times. V gene TRBV30 combines with J gene TRBJ1-4; perhaps TRBD1 as D (5 bases). The CDR3 contains 14 residues. The germline CDR1 and CDR2 sequences are GTSNPN and SVGIG (reference sequence). The V end was cut by 4 bases, the J end by 5 bases, with 14 bases between. CDR3 nucleotide sequence: TGTGCCTGGAACAAGGGCCAGGGAAATGAAAAACTGTTTTTT. Protein sequence: CAWNKGQGNEKLFF.

The genes are TRBV20-1 and TRBJ2-3; 8 positions match TRBD2. The CDR3 extends over 13 amino acids. Trimming cost V 7 bases and J 4 bases; bases outside gene matches: 7. The V gene's germline CDR1 is DFQATT and CDR2 SNEGSKA (reference sequence). CDR3 coding DNA: TGCAGTGGACGGGAGGGCGTGTCAGATACGCAGTATTTT. Protein sequence: CSGREGVSDTQYF.

This clonotype has ten or more counts. The rearrangement links TRBV12-3 or TRBV12-4 to TRBJ1-1; possibly TRBD1 for D (6 bases). Trimming left V 3 bases short and J 0 bases short, with 20 bases between. This CDR3 region has 18 residues. The CDR3, as DNA: TGTGCCAGCAGTTTTGTGCTTCTCCAGGGGAGACTGAACACTGAAGCTTTCTTT. Its translation is CASSFVLLQGRLNTEAFF.

The chain links TRBV5-1 to TRBJ2-7; a weak D match, TRBD1 (7 bases). The CDR3 totals 14 residues. V was cut by 4 bases and J by 3 bases, with 14 bases left in between. CDR1 is SGHRS, CDR2 YFSETQ, per germline. CDR3 DNA: TGCGCCAGCAGCCTTGGAGGGACAGACTACGAGCAGTACTTC. This codes for CASSLGGTDYEQYF.

This clonotype was seen at least ten times. The chain links TRBV11-2 to TRBJ1-2; D is unresolved. Trimming left V 2 bases short and J 1 base short, with 8 bases between. Germline loops: CDR1 SGHAT, CDR2 FQNNGV. CDR3 length: 14 residues. The CDR3 coding sequence is TGTGCCAGCAGCTTAAACGGACTTAACTATGGCTACACCTTC. Its translation: CASSLNGLNYGYTF. Together with reference TRBV11-2 and TRBJ1-2, the CDR3 gives the full variable domain: EAGVAQSPRYKIIEKRQSVAFWCNPISGHATLYWYQQILGQGPKLLIQFQNNGVVDDSQLPKDRFSAERLKGVDSTLKIQPAKLEDSAVYLCASSLNGLNYGYTFGSGTRLTVV.

This clonotype was recorded many times. The chain uses TRBV20-1 and TRBJ2-5; tentative D call: TRBD1 (5 bases). Per germline, CDR1 DFQATT and CDR2 SNEGSKA (reference sequence). Trimming removed 5 bases from V and 0 bases from J, with 16 bases in between. The CDR3 is made up of 15 amino acids. CDR3 protein: CSARYPRGNQETQYF. The CDR3 DNA reads TGCAGTGCTCGATACCCAAGGGGAAACCAAGAGACCCAGTACTTC.

This clonotype has a handful of counts. The CDR3 reads CASRTAGAKNIQYF. The CDR3 bases are TGTGCCAGCAGAACTGCTGGGGCCAAAAACATTCAGTACTTC. J is TRBJ2-4 and V is TRBV6-1; D not certain. Trimming cost V 6 bases and J 1 base, with 10 bases left between them. The V gene's germline CDR1 is MNHNS and CDR2 SASEGT. This CDR3 spans 14 amino acids.

The chain carries TRBV6-5 and TRBJ1-1, with D perhaps matching TRBD1 (5 bases). This CDR3 comprises 14 residues. V was clipped by 1 base and J by 1 base, with 7 bases between them. CDR1 and CDR2 (germline): MNHEY, SVGAGI. CDR3 in DNA: TGTGCCAGCAGTTACTTACAGGAGAACACTGAAGCTTTCTTT. Amino acid sequence: CASSYLQENTEAFF.

This clonotype was observed many times. The rearrangement uses TRBV29-1 and TRBJ1-1, with D possibly TRBD1 on 5 matching bases. This CDR3 region has 14 residues. Trimming stripped 7 bases from V and 7 bases from J, with 22 bases between. Looked up from germline, CDR1 is SQVTM and CDR2 is ANQGSEA. CDR3 loop: CSAREGPTQGEAFF. CDR3 coding DNA: TGCAGCGCCCGAGAGGGACCCACCCAAGGTGAAGCTTTCTTT.

This clonotype has more than one count but fewer than ten. The junction differs from germline at one of its ends, possibly a read error. This CDR3 is CTSIATGAVGETQYF. The CDR3 DNA reads as TGTACCAGCATCGCGACAGGGGCAGTCGGAGAGACCCAGTACTTC. The chain combines TRBV7-9 with TRBJ2-5; 8 bases are shared with TRBD1. Germline CDR1 and CDR2: SEHNR and FQNEAQ (reference sequence). This CDR3 comprises 15 residues.

The chain uses TRBV29-1 and TRBJ2-7, with 8 bases fitting TRBD1. The J segment lost 2 bases and the V segment lost 0 bases, leaving 6 bases of the junction unmatched. The germline V gene has CDR1 SQVTM and CDR2 ANQGSEA. CDR3 length: 15 amino acids. Written as DNA, the CDR3 is TGCAGCGTTGAAGATCGGACAGGGATCGCCTACGAGCAGTACTTC. This gives the protein CSVEDRTGIAYEQYF.

The chain links TRBV5-1 to TRBJ1-5; D is undetermined. The germline CDR1 and CDR2 sequences are SGHRS and YFSETQ. Trimming removed 2 bases at V and 7 bases at J, with 10 bases between. CDR3 size: 13 residues. Here the CDR3 reads CASSFSGQQPQHF. DNA of the CDR3: TGCGCCAGCAGCTTTTCAGGCCAGCAGCCCCAGCATTTT.

This clonotype occurred many times. This chain links TRBV7-2 with TRBJ1-2; weak D call: TRBD1 (5 bases). The CDR3 has 14 amino acids. Germline CDR1 SGHTA, CDR2 FQGNSA. Trimming removed 9 bases from V and 2 bases from J, with 16 bases in between. The CDR3 sequence is CASSSRTGNYGYTF. In nucleotides, the CDR3 is TGTGCCAGTTCTTCTAGAACAGGCAACTATGGCTACACCTTC. Full variable domain (rest looked up from reference TRBV7-2 and TRBJ1-2): GAGVSQSPSNKVTEKGKDVELRCDPISGHTALYWYRQSLGQGLEFLIYFQGNSAPDKSGLPSDRFSAERTGGSVSTLTIQRTQQEDSAVYLCASSSRTGNYGYTFGSGTRLTVV.

This chain links TRBV20-1 with TRBJ2-7; 10 bases map to TRBD2. The CDR3 covers 16 residues. V dropped 0 bases and J dropped 4; count of bases not matched to a gene: 9. Germline V gives CDR1 DFQATT, CDR2 SNEGSKA (reference sequence). The CDR3 sequence is CSARDWSGRAVYEQYF. For the CDR3, the DNA is TGCAGTGCTAGAGATTGGAGCGGGAGGGCCGTATACGAGCAGTACTTC.

The genes are TRBV15 and TRBJ1-4, with D perhaps matching TRBD1 (5 bases). CDR3 length equals 16 residues. Trimming stripped 0 bases from V and 8 bases from J, with 16 bases between. CDR1 is LNHNV and CDR2 is YYDKDF in the germline V gene (reference sequence). DNA of the CDR3: TGTGCCACCAGCAGAGATCCCTACCAGGGTAGGGAAAAACTGTTTTTT. Amino acid sequence: CATSRDPYQGREKLFF. Filled out from reference TRBV15 and TRBJ1-4, the complete variable domain reads DAMVIQNPRYQVTQFGKPVTLSCSQTLNHNVMYWYQQKSSQAPKLLFHYYDKDFNNEADTPDNFQSRRPNTSFCFLDIRSPGLGDTAMYLCATSRDPYQGREKLFFGSGTQLSVL.

The V and J genes are TRBV9 and TRBJ2-2, with D uncertain. Trimming pared 0 bases from V and 5 bases from J, leaving 11 bases between. The CDR3 length is 15 residues. Looked up from germline, CDR1 is SGDLS and CDR2 is YYNGEE. This CDR3 is CASSVGAYGTGELFF. As DNA, the CDR3 is TGTGCCAGCAGCGTAGGGGCTTACGGAACCGGGGAGCTGTTTTTT.

Comment on this clonotype: A much larger clone lies one base from this, so it may be a read error. The rearrangement links TRBV7-8 to TRBJ2-7; D uncertain. Germline V gene lookup returns CDR1 SGHVS and CDR2 FQNEAQ. Trimming cost V 4 bases and J 1 base, with 11 bases left between them. CDR3 length: 14 residues. This CDR3 reads CASSSCLRSYEQYF. For the CDR3, the DNA is TGTGCCAGCAGCTCCTGCCTCCGTTCCTACGAGCAGTACTTC.

The chain's CDR3 is CASRKSLGQGNQPQHF. The CDR3, as DNA: TGTGCCAGTAGGAAAAGTCTGGGACAGGGGAATCAGCCCCAGCATTTT. The rearrangement links TRBV19 to TRBJ1-5, with 10 bases that match TRBD1. J gave up 4 bases and V 6 bases, and 9 bases lay outside the gene matches. The CDR3 sequence is 16 residues long. Germline V CDR1 and CDR2: LNHDA, SQIVND (reference sequence).